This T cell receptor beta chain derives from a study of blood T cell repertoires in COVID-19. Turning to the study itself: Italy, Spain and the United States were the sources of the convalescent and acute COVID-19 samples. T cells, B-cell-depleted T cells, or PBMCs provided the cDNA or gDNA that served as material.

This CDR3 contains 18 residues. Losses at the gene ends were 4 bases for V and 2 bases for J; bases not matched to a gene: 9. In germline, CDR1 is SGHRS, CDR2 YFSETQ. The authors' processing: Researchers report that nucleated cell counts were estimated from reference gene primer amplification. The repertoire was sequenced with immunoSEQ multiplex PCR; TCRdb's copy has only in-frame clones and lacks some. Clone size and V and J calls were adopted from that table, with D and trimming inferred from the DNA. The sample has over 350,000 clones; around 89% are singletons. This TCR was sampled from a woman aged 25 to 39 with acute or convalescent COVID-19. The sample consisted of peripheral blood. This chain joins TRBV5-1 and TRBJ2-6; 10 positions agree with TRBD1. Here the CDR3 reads CASSTRTGGYTGANVLTF. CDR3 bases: TGCGCCAGCAGCACCAGGACAGGGGGTTACACTGGGGCCAACGTCCTGACTTTC.